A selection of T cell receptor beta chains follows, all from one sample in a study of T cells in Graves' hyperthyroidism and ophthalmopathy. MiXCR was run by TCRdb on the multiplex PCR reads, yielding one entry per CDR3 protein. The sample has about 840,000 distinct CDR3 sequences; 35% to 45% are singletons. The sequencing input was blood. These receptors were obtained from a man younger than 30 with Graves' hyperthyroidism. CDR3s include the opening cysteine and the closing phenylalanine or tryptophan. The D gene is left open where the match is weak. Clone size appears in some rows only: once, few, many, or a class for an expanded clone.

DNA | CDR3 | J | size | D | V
TGTGCCAGCAGCCGCCAACAGGGGACACAGTCACCCCTCCACTTT | CASSRQQGTQSPLHF | TRBJ1-6 | NA | TRBD1 | TRBV3-1
TGTGCCAGCAGTTACGAAAAGGGACTGTATAATTCACCCCTCCACTTT | CASSYEKGLYNSPLHF | TRBJ1-6 | few | NA | TRBV6-5
TGTGCCAGCAGCGTGGAAGGAACCTACACTGAAGCTTTCTTT | CASSVEGTYTEAFF | TRBJ1-1 | many | NA | TRBV9
TGCAGCTTGGACAGCAATCAGCCCCAGCATTTT | CSLDSNQPQHF | TRBJ1-5 | few | NA | TRBV29-1
TGTGCCAGCAGCCGAGTCGGGGGGGGGCCCTACGAGCAGTACTTC | CASSRVGGGPYEQYF | TRBJ2-7 | NA | TRBD2 | TRBV2
TGCAGTGCTAGAGGGGGGAGCAGTGAAAAACTGTTTTTT | CSARGGSSEKLFF | TRBJ1-4 | once | NA | TRBV20-1
TGTGCTAGCAGCTTAGTGGACAGGGGGGAGACCCAGTACTTC | CASSLVDRGETQYF | TRBJ2-5 | many | TRBD1 | TRBV7-7
TGTGCCAGCAGTTTAGCGGAGGGGGGCTATGGCTACACCTTC | CASSLAEGGYGYTF | TRBJ1-2 | many | NA | TRBV12-3/TRBV12-4
TGTGCCAGCAGTTTCGGACTAGCGGTGATGCCCTACGAGCAGTACTTC | CASSFGLAVMPYEQYF | TRBJ2-7 | NA | TRBD2 | TRBV6-5
TGTGCCAGCAGCTCCGTCCCCGGGGGGAAGTGGGACACTGAAGCTTTCTTT | CASSSVPGGKWDTEAFF | TRBJ1-1 | few | NA | TRBV7-6
TGTGCCACCGGGACAGGGGGGCAAGCTTTCTTT | CATGTGGQAFF | TRBJ1-1 | NA | TRBD1 | TRBV10-3
TGCAGCGTTGTGGACAGCATCCACGAGCAGTACTTC | CSVVDSIHEQYF | TRBJ2-7 | NA | NA | TRBV29-1
TGTGCCAGCAGGGACACTTCATCACCCCTCCACTTT | CASRDTSSPLHF | TRBJ1-6 | many | NA | TRBV6-5
TGCGCCAGCACCTCCGCCGGGGGGGGTAGTGGTGAAGCTTTCTTT | CASTSAGGGSGEAFF | TRBJ1-1 | NA | NA | TRBV5-1
TGCAGCGTTGAGAGGACAGGACAAGAGACCCAGTACTTC | CSVERTGQETQYF | TRBJ2-5 | many | TRBD1 | TRBV29-1
TGTGTCAGCAGCTCCACAGGGGGATACACTGAAGCTTTCTTT | CVSSSTGGYTEAFF | TRBJ1-1 | once | TRBD1 | TRBV7-3
TGCAGCGCGGGACATCGGGACTATGGCTACACCTTC | CSAGHRDYGYTF | TRBJ1-2 | NA | NA | TRBV29-1
TGTGCCAGCAGCAACCGACAGAGTTCACCCCTCCACTTT | CASSNRQSSPLHF | TRBJ1-6 | many | NA | TRBV7-2
TGTGCCAGTAGTATAGACGGGACGAGATCCTACGAGCAGTACTTC | CASSIDGTRSYEQYF | TRBJ2-7 | many | NA | TRBV19
TGTGCCAGCAGCCAAACTACTAGCGGGAGAAACTACGAGCAGTACTTC | CASSQTTSGRNYEQYF | TRBJ2-7 | NA | TRBD2 | TRBV4-1
TGCAGTGCCCAGGGCCTTGCGGGGGGGCTAGACGAGCAGTACTTC | CSAQGLAGGLDEQYF | TRBJ2-7 | few | TRBD2 | TRBV20-1
TGCGCCAGCAGCCAAACAACCCAGAACACTGAAGCTTTCTTT | CASSQTTQNTEAFF | TRBJ1-1 | NA | NA | TRBV4-1
TGTGCCAGCAGTTTTACCGGGGCCAATCAGCCCCAGCATTTT | CASSFTGANQPQHF | TRBJ1-5 | NA | NA | TRBV28
TGTGCCAGCAGCGTTGAGGGATTAGCGGACGAGCAGTACTTC | CASSVEGLADEQYF | TRBJ2-7 | NA | NA | TRBV25-1
TGCAGTGCTAGAGTCTGGGAGAGGGGGGCCCCTCCTGAGACCCAGTACTTC | CSARVWERGAPPETQYF | TRBJ2-5 | NA | NA | TRBV20-1